This T cell receptor (beta chain) originates from a study of CD8 T cells in Susac syndrome. The T cells that were sequenced for TCR beta were CD8+ and CD4+ cells from blood. Relapsing-remitting disease, either stable or active, was present in the treatment-naive patients who were the multiple sclerosis controls. The CDR3 consists of 13 residues. V lost 5 bases and J 1 base, leaving 8 bases between the germline ends. The germline V gene encodes CDR1 SGHVS and CDR2 FNYEAQ. cDNA came from about 0.5 to 1 ug RNA primed by random hexamers. TCRdb reprocessed the immunoSEQ multiplex PCR reads via MiXCR and lists one record per CDR3 protein. The sample consists of 200,000 to 250,000 distinct CDR3 sequences, just over 90% of them appearing once.

Sequencing was done on a sample of CD4+ T cells from PBMCs. The receptor comes from a human donor with multiple sclerosis. The chain has TRBV7-6 and TRBJ2-5; D gene unclear. Here the CDR3 DNA reads TGTGCCAGCAGCGTCCGGTTCCAAGAGACCCAGTACTTC. It yields the protein CASSVRFQETQYF.